The clone carrying this T cell receptor (beta chain) was counted only a few times. Its antigen remains unidentified. This sample is drawn from a study of beta chain features in type 1 diabetes. General study points: Across all four CD4+ subsets, people with type 1 diabetes showed modestly shorter TCRB CDR3s. cDNA-based sequencing might over-represent cells highly expressing TCR. The naive, central memory and Treg TCRB repertoires looked more alike in patients than they did in healthy donors. The influence of HLA type on TCRB rearrangement stayed undetermined.

The investigators reverse transcribed all of the isolated RNA, so they sequenced expressed TCRB transcripts. The table came from immunoSEQ multiplex PCR; TCRdb's copy has only in-frame clones and leaves some out. The profile covers hundreds of thousands of clones, with 14% to 15% appearing a single time and approximately 0.015% taken by the ten largest. This CDR3 has 19 amino acids. Sequenced: naive CD4+ T cells from blood. The sequence derives from a man aged 18 to 30 with type 1 diabetes. V gene TRBV21-1 combines with J gene TRBJ2-6; the table assigns TRBD2, which was not confirmed against the DNA. TRBV21-1 has pseudogene status. The CDR3 protein is CASRLPLLAGGTGANVLTF. The CDR3 nucleotides read TGTGCCAGCAGACTCCCTTTACTAGCGGGAGGAACTGGGGCCAACGTCCTGACTTTC.